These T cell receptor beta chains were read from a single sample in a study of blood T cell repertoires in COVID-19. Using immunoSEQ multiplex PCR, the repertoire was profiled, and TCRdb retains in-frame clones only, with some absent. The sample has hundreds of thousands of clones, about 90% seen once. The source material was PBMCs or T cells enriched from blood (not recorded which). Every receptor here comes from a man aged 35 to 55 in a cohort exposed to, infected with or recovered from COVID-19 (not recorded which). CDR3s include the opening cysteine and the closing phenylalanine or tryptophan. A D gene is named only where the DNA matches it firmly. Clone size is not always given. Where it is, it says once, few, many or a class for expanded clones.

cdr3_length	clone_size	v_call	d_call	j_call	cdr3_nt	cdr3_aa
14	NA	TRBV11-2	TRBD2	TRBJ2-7	TGTGCCAGCAGCTCCACTAGCGGGAGCTACGAGCAGTACTTC	CASSSTSGSYEQYF
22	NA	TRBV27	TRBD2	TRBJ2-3	TGTGCCAGCAGTTTATCAAGGGTGGGACTAGCGGGAGGACCCACTAGCACAGATACGCAGTATTTT	CASSLSRVGLAGGPTSTDTQYF
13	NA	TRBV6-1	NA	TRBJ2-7	TGTGCCAGCAGTGAATCCAGGGCCTACGAGCAGTACTTC	CASSESRAYEQYF
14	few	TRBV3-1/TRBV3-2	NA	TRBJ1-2	TGTGCCAGCAGCCCCCGGACAGCCAGTTATGGCTACACCTTC	CASSPRTASYGYTF
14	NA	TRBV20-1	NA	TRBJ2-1	TGCAGTGCTAGTGATTCCTACTCCTACAATGAGCAGTTCTTC	CSASDSYSYNEQFF
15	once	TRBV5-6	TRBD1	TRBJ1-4	TGTGCCAGCAGCTTATCGGGACAGGACAATGAAAAACTGTTTTTT	CASSLSGQDNEKLFF
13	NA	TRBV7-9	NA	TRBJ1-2	TGTGCCAGCAGCTTATTCAGGGAAGGCGGCTACACCTTC	CASSLFREGGYTF
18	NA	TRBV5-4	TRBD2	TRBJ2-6	TGTGCCAGCAGCTTGGGAGCGGGAGCGCTCTCTGGGGCCAACGTCCTGACTTTC	CASSLGAGALSGANVLTF
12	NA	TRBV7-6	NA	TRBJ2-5	TGTGCCAGCAGCGCCACCCGGGAGACCCAGTACTTC	CASSATRETQYF
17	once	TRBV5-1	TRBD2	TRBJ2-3	TGCGCCAGCAGCGCCGGACTAGCGGGAGGACTCACAGATACGCAGTATTTT	CASSAGLAGGLTDTQYF
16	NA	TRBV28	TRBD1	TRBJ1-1	TGTGCCAGCAGTCCTCACAGGGGGCGAGGGGGCACTGAAGCTTTCTTT	CASSPHRGRGGTEAFF
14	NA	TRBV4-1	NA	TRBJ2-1	TGCGCCAGCAGCCAAGAAACTGGCTACAATGAGCAGTTCTTC	CASSQETGYNEQFF
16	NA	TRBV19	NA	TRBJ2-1	TGTGCCAGTAGTATCATCGGGAAAGGTGGCTACAATGAGCAGTTCTTC	CASSIIGKGGYNEQFF
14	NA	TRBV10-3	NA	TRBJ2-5	TGTGCCATCAGTGATGGTGCAGGCCCGGAGACCCAGTACTTC	CAISDGAGPETQYF
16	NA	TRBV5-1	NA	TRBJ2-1	TGCGCCAGCAGCTTCGTGTGGGGGGAAGTTCATAGTGAGCAGTTCTTC	CASSFVWGEVHSEQFF
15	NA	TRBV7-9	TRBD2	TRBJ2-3	TGTGCCAGCAGCTTAGAATTTACTAGCGCAGATACGCAGTATTTT	CASSLEFTSADTQYF
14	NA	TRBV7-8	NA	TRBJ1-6	TGTGCCAGCAGCTTGAGTCATAATAATTCACCCCTCCACTTT	CASSLSHNNSPLHF
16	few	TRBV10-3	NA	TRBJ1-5	TGTGCCATCAGTGAGTCGAAGGGGGGGGGCAATCAGCCCCAGCATTTT	CAISESKGGGNQPQHF
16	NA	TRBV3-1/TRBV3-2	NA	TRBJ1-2	TGTGCCAGCAGCCAATCTGGAGTTTACAGGAACTATGGCTACACCTTC	CASSQSGVYRNYGYTF
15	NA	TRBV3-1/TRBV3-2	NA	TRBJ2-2	TGTGCCAGCAGCCAAGCTCAGCGGAACACCGGGGAGCTGTTTTTT	CASSQAQRNTGELFF
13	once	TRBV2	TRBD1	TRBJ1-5	TGTGCCAGCAGGAACAGGGGATCACAGCCCCAGCATTTT	CASRNRGSQPQHF
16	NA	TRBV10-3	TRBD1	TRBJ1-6	TGTGCCATCAGCCCCGGGACAGCTTACGAAGGTTCACCCCTCCACTTT	CAISPGTAYEGSPLHF
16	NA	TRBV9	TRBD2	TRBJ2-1	TGTGCCAGCAGCGTCCTATCGGCGGGAGGTTACAATGAGCAGTTCTTC	CASSVLSAGGYNEQFF
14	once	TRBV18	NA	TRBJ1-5	TGTGCCAGCTCCACAAGTTATAGCAATCAGCCCCAGCATTTT	CASSTSYSNQPQHF
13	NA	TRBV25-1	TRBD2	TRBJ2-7	TGTGCCAGCAGTGCGGGACTAGCCTACGAGCAGTACTTC	CASSAGLAYEQYF
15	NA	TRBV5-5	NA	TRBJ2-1	TGTGCCAGCTCCCTCATTCCAGACTCCTACAATGAGCAGTTCTTC	CASSLIPDSYNEQFF
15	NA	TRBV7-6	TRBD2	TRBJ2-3	TGTGCCAGCAGCTTAAACGGGAGGGCAAGAGATACGCAGTATTTT	CASSLNGRARDTQYF
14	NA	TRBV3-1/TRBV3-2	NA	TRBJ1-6	TGTGCCAGCAGCCAAGCGGGGGATGGATCACCCCTCCACTTT	CASSQAGDGSPLHF
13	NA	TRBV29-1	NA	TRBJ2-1	TGCAGCGCAGAACAGGGATCCTACAATGAGCAGTTCTTC	CSAEQGSYNEQFF
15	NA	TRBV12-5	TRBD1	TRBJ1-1	TGTGCTAGTGGACAGGGGGATATGGGAAGCACTGAAGCTTTCTTT	CASGQGDMGSTEAFF
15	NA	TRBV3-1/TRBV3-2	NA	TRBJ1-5	TGTGCCAGCAGCCAAGGTAGCAGCATCAATCAGCCCCAGCATTTT	CASSQGSSINQPQHF
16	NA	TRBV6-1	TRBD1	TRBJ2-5	TGTGCCAGCAGTGAAGCAATCGGACAGGGTGGAGGGACCCAGTACTTC	CASSEAIGQGGGTQYF
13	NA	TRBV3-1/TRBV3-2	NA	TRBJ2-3	TGTGCCAGCAGCCGGACTGCGGAAGATACGCAGTATTTT	CASSRTAEDTQYF
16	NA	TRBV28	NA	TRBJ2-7	TGTGCCAGCGCTCCTAATGCCTGGGGCACCTACTACGAGCAGTACTTC	CASAPNAWGTYYEQYF
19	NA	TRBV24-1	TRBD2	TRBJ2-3	TGTGCCACCAGTGATTGCGACCGGTCTAAGCGGGGCTACACAGATACGCAGTATTTT	CATSDCDRSKRGYTDTQYF
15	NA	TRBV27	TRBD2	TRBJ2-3	TGTGCCAGCAGTTCCCCTGCGGGAGGGGTAGATACGCAGTATTTT	CASSSPAGGVDTQYF
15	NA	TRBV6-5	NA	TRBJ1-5	TGTGCCAGCAACCCCCAGACGGGGAAGATTCAGCCCCAGCATTTT	CASNPQTGKIQPQHF
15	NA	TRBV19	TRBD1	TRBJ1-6	TGTGCCAGTAGTATCGGACAGGGAAAGGGTTCACCCCTCCACTTT	CASSIGQGKGSPLHF
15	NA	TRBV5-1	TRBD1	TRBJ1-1	TGCGCCAGCAGCAATGCGAGGACAGGGGGGACTGAAGCTTTCTTT	CASSNARTGGTEAFF
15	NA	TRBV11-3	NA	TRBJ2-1	TGTGCCAGCAGCCCGAGGGCGGGGGCGAGTGGTGAGCAGTTCTTC	CASSPRAGASGEQFF
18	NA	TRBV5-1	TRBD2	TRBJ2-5	TGCGCCAGCAGCTTAAGGGGACTAGCGGGAGTTCTGATAGAGACCCAGTACTTC	CASSLRGLAGVLIETQYF
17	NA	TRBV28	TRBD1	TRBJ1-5	TGTGCCAGCAGTTCCTTGGGGGGACAGGGGGCCAATCAGCCCCAGCATTTT	CASSSLGGQGANQPQHF
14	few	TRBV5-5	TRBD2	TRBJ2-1	TGTGCCAGCACTACTAGCGGGTCCTACAATGAGCAGTTCTTC	CASTTSGSYNEQFF
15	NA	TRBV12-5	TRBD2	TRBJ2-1	TGTGCTAGTGGTTTGAGAAGCGGGAGTTACAATGAGCAGTTCTTC	CASGLRSGSYNEQFF
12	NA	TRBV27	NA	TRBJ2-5	TGTGCCAGCAGTCCCCCCCAAGGGGCCCAGTACTTC	CASSPPQGAQYF
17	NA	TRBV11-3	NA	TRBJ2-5	TGTGCCAGCAGCTTAGGGTGGACTAAGGGTCAGCAAGAGACCCAGTACTTC	CASSLGWTKGQQETQYF
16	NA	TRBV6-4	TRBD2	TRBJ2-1	TGTGCCAGCAGTGAGCGCCCAGCGGGAGGTCGAGATGAGCAGTTCTTC	CASSERPAGGRDEQFF